A single sample gave rise to the 10 T cell receptor beta chains below, sequenced in a study of blood T cell repertoires in COVID-19. Clones were read by immunoSEQ multiplex PCR, and TCRdb kept only the in-frame ones, dropping some. Of 150,000 to 200,000 clones listed, 70% to 85% were seen once; the top ten hold 22%. Sequencing used peripheral blood. Every receptor here comes from a woman aged 80 or older with acute or convalescent COVID-19.

The V call is TRBV5-1, the J call TRBJ2-5; 9 bases fit TRBD2. This CDR3 has 17 residues. Trimming removed 3 bases from V and 0 bases from J; junction bases left unmatched: 9. The V gene's germline CDR1 is SGHRS and CDR2 YFSETQ. This CDR3 reads CASSSAPSGINQETQYF. The DNA for the CDR3 is TGCGCCAGCAGCTCCGCCCCTAGCGGGATAAACCAAGAGACCCAGTACTTC.

This chain connects TRBV7-9 to TRBJ1-1, with a tentative D call TRBD1 (5 bases). V lost 5 bases and J 6 bases, leaving 10 bases between the germline ends. CDR1 SEHNR and CDR2 FQNEAQ come from the germline V gene (reference sequence). This CDR3 region has 12 residues. CDR3 amino acids: CASSPGRAEAFF. CDR3 bases: TGTGCCAGCAGCCCAGGGAGGGCTGAAGCTTTCTTT.

The sample holds one count of this clone. In the same sample, other DNA sequences code for this CDR3. The chain uses TRBV18 and TRBJ2-5; D ambiguous. Germline loops: CDR1 KGHSH, CDR2 LQKENI. The V and J ends lost 5 bases and 0 bases respectively, with 7 bases between them. CDR3 length equals 13 residues. The CDR3 DNA follows: TGTGCCAGCTCAGTCCAGTACCAAGAGACCCAGTACTTC. Translation: CASSVQYQETQYF.

This chain connects TRBV11-2 to TRBJ2-7; TRBD1 aligns across 8 bases. V lost 3 bases and J lost 1; bases outside the gene matches: 17. In germline, CDR1 is SGHAT, CDR2 FQNNGV. The CDR3 sequence is 19 residues long. The DNA of the CDR3 is TGTGCCAGCAGCTTTGGACAGGGAGGACGGATCCGGTTTTCCTACGAGCAGTACTTC. It codes for CASSFGQGGRIRFSYEQYF.

The chain recombines TRBV19 with TRBJ2-1; 9 bases agree with TRBD1. CDR1 and CDR2 from the germline V gene are LNHDA and SQIVND (reference sequence). This CDR3 is built from 14 residues. V was clipped by 6 bases and J by 8 bases; unmatched bases: 8. DNA for the CDR3: TGTGCCAGTAGGGAAGGGACAGGGCACTATGAGCAGTTCTTC. Protein: CASREGTGHYEQFF.

This chain uses TRBV4-1 with TRBJ2-1, with TRBD2 identical over 10 bases. V lost 3 bases and J lost 7; bases outside the gene matches: 12. Germline V gene data show CDR1 as MGHRA and CDR2 as YSYEKL. This CDR3 has 17 residues. Here the CDR3 reads CASSHFFGLAGANEQFF. CDR3 nucleotides: TGCGCCAGCAGCCACTTTTTCGGGCTAGCGGGAGCTAATGAGCAGTTCTTC.

The CDR3 is CASSATPTGAVTGELFF. The CDR3 bases are TGTGCCAGCAGCGCAACCCCCACAGGGGCGGTCACCGGGGAGCTGTTTTTT. The V call is TRBV9, the J call TRBJ2-2; 7 bases agree with TRBD1. Germline CDR1 reads SGDLS; CDR2 reads YYNGEE. The CDR3 spans 17 residues. V shed 3 bases, J shed 4 bases, and the junction held 12 bases outside the gene matches.

The chain links TRBV7-2 to TRBJ2-1, with 10 bases lining up with TRBD2. This CDR3 contains 19 residues. Germline V CDR1 and CDR2: SGHTA, FQGNSA. V trimming: 2 bases; J trimming: 5 bases; junction bases outside the gene matches: 15. For the CDR3, the DNA is TGTGCCAGCAGCTTATTGGGGGTCTTAACCAGCGGGAGGGACAATGAGCAGTTCTTC. Encoded protein: CASSLLGVLTSGRDNEQFF. Together with reference TRBV7-2 and TRBJ2-1, the CDR3 gives the full variable domain: GAGVSQSPSNKVTEKGKDVELRCDPISGHTALYWYRQSLGQGLEFLIYFQGNSAPDKSGLPSDRFSAERTGGSVSTLTIQRTQQEDSAVYLCASSLLGVLTSGRDNEQFFGPGTRLTVL.

The chain joins TRBV30 to TRBJ1-1; no definite D call. This CDR3 spans 14 amino acids. Trimming cost V 0 bases and J 0 bases, with 8 bases left between them. Germline CDR1 is GTSNPN and CDR2 is SVGIG (reference sequence). The DNA of the CDR3 is TGTGCCTGGAGTGTACGGTTCCTGAACACTGAAGCTTTCTTT. This codes for CAWSVRFLNTEAFF.

The chain combines TRBV12-3 or TRBV12-4 with TRBJ2-7; 9 positions match TRBD1. The J segment lost 6 bases and the V segment lost 10 bases, leaving 10 bases of the junction unmatched. This CDR3 has 13 residues. In DNA, the CDR3 is TGTGCCACCCGGACAGGGGTCAGTTTCGAGCAGTACTTC. It translates to CATRTGVSFEQYF.